Below, 7 T cell receptor beta chains from the same sample are listed, as sequenced in a study of CD8 T cells in Susac syndrome. An input of about 0.5 to 1 ug of RNA was subjected to reverse transcription using random hexamers. TCRdb re-called the immunoSEQ multiplex PCR reads with MiXCR, one entry per CDR3 protein. In the table there are roughly 250,000 distinct CDR3 sequences, 90% to 96% of which are singletons. Source material: CD4+ T cells from PBMCs. The receptors here all came from a human donor with Susac syndrome.

Only one count was recorded for this clonotype. This chain joins TRBV12-3 or TRBV12-4 and TRBJ2-7; D is perhaps TRBD1 (5 bases). The CDR3 consists of 14 residues. The germline V and J ends were trimmed by 6 bases and 0 bases, with 12 bases remaining between them. The CDR3 sequence is CASSPRQHSYEQYF. For the CDR3, the DNA is TGTGCCAGCAGCCCGAGACAGCACTCCTACGAGCAGTACTTC.

The rearrangement links TRBV5-1 to TRBJ1-2; maybe TRBD1 (6 bases). Trimming removed 4 bases from V and 2 bases from J, with 15 bases in between. The germline gives CDR1 SGHRS, CDR2 YFSETQ. This CDR3 has 15 amino acids. CDR3 region: CASSPDPQGNYGYTF. The CDR3 DNA is TGCGCCAGCAGCCCGGACCCACAGGGAAACTATGGCTACACCTTC.

CDR3: CASSPDRGLSYEQYF. The CDR3 nucleotides read TGTGCCAGCAGCCCGGACAGAGGACTATCCTACGAGCAGTACTTC. The chain recombines TRBV4-2 with TRBJ2-7; D is tentatively TRBD1 or TRBD2 (6 bases each). Trimming pared 4 bases from V and 1 base from J, leaving 14 bases between. CDR3 length: 15 residues. CDR1 LGHNA and CDR2 YNFKEQ come from the germline V gene.

This sequence joins TRBV30 and TRBJ1-2; TRBD1 might be the D (5 bases). CDR1 GTSNPN and CDR2 SVGIG come from the germline V gene (reference sequence). The CDR3 totals 13 residues. Trimming pared 0 bases from V and 0 bases from J, leaving 5 bases between. The CDR3 loop reads CAWSVQANYGYTF. For the CDR3, the DNA is TGTGCCTGGAGTGTACAGGCTAACTATGGCTACACCTTC.

This clonotype was recorded only once. V gene TRBV29-1 combines with J gene TRBJ1-1; no definite D call. The CDR3 has 13 amino acids. The ends were cut back, 0 bases at V and 0 bases at J, with 5 bases in the middle. In germline, CDR1 is SQVTM, CDR2 ANQGSEA. The CDR3 loop reads CSVEDTMNTEAFF. The CDR3 region has the DNA TGCAGCGTTGAAGATACGATGAACACTGAAGCTTTCTTT.

The V call is TRBV4-1, the J call TRBJ1-3; D ambiguous. CDR3 length equals 16 residues. Germline V gene data show CDR1 as MGHRA and CDR2 as YSYEKL. Trimming took off 1 base at V and 0 bases at J, with 10 bases between the two ends. The DNA of the CDR3 is TGCGCCAGCAGCCAAGTAAGACCGTTCTCTGGAAACACCATATATTTT. Protein product: CASSQVRPFSGNTIYF.

The chain carries TRBV11-2 and TRBJ2-5, with 15 nucleotides matching TRBD2. Germline V CDR1 and CDR2: SGHAT, FQNNGV. CDR3 length equals 19 residues. With V trimmed by 4 bases and J by 5 bases, 14 bases remained unmatched. Here the CDR3 reads CASSSWTSGRAEWGETQYF. DNA of the CDR3: TGTGCCAGCAGCTCCTGGACTAGCGGGAGGGCCGAGTGGGGGGAGACCCAGTACTTC.